The 23 T cell receptor beta chains reported below all come from one sample, sequenced in a study of neurological immune-mediated disorders. TCRdb itself ran the 5' RACE reads through MiXCR, one entry per CDR3 protein. The table lists about 52,000 distinct CDR3 sequences, 3.6% of them singletons, with approximately 1.6% in the top ten. The sequenced sample consisted of PBMCs. The receptors derive from a man aged 30-40 years with multiple sclerosis.

This clonotype was seen at least ten times. As DNA, the CDR3 is TGCGCCAGCAGCTTCTTCGGGATGGGGTCGGACTATGGCTACACCTTC. Its translation is CASSFFGMGSDYGYTF. The rearrangement links TRBV5-1 to TRBJ1-2; D remains unclear. Per germline, CDR1 SGHRS and CDR2 YFSETQ. This CDR3 is built from 16 residues. V lost 2 bases, J lost 3 bases, and 17 bases lay in between.

This clonotype was found a few times. The gene calls are TRBV19 and TRBJ2-7, with D tentatively TRBD2 (6 bases). Germline-derived CDR1 and CDR2 are LNHDA and SQIVND (reference sequence). V was clipped by 6 bases and J by 2 bases, with 14 bases between them. The CDR3 runs 14 residues. CDR3 nucleotides: TGTGCCAGTAGCTCCGGGAGCTGGACCTACGAGCAGTACTTC. It specifies CASSSGSWTYEQYF.

This clonotype appeared a few times. The J gene is TRBJ1-5, the V gene TRBV7-2, with 8 nucleotides matching TRBD1. Germline V gene lookup returns CDR1 SGHTA and CDR2 FQGNSA. The junction had 3 bases not matched to a gene; V was cut back by 4 bases and J by 4 bases. This CDR3 spans 14 amino acids. This CDR3 is CASSSGQVNQPQHF. CDR3 in DNA: TGTGCCAGCAGCTCGGGACAGGTTAATCAGCCCCAGCATTTT.

This clonotype was detected ten times or more. The chain combines TRBV18 with TRBJ2-7; 9 bases agree with TRBD1. The CDR3 extends over 14 amino acids. Germline V gives CDR1 KGHSH, CDR2 LQKENI. Trimming took 1 base from V and 4 from J; bases not matched to a gene: 2. The CDR3 sequence: CASSPQGQGYEQYF. CDR3 sequence (DNA): TGTGCCAGCTCACCACAGGGACAGGGTTACGAGCAGTACTTC. Full variable domain (remainder filled in from reference TRBV18 and TRBJ2-7): NAGVMQNPRHLVRRRGQEARLRCSPMKGHSHVYWYRQLPEEGLKFMVYLQKENIIDESGMPKERFSAEFPKEGPSILRIQQVVRGDSAAYFCASSPQGQGYEQYFGPGTRLTVT.

This clonotype was picked up many times. This chain joins TRBV5-1 and TRBJ2-7; 9 bases match TRBD1. The CDR3 contains 14 residues. With 5 bases clipped from V and 6 bases from J, the junction kept 9 bases outside the gene matches. Germline V gives CDR1 SGHRS, CDR2 YFSETQ. CDR3 region: CASRKGQGGFEQYF. The CDR3 DNA reads as TGCGCCAGCAGAAAGGGACAGGGCGGATTCGAGCAGTACTTC.

This clonotype was counted at least ten times. The V call is TRBV29-1, the J call TRBJ2-1, with no clear D. Trimming removed 5 bases from V and 7 bases from J, with 12 bases in between. The CDR3 covers 12 residues. Germline loops: CDR1 SQVTM, CDR2 ANQGSEA. This CDR3 reads CSVPSGRNEQFF. CDR3 in DNA: TGCAGCGTTCCGTCTGGACGGAATGAGCAGTTCTTC.

This clonotype was detected only a few times. V gene TRBV30 combines with J gene TRBJ1-5, with D tentatively TRBD1 (6 bases). Germline assignment: CDR1 GTSNPN and CDR2 SVGIG (reference sequence). The CDR3 is 15 amino acids. V was shortened by 8 bases and J by 1 base, with 18 bases between the two germline ends. The CDR3 DNA follows: TGTGCCAGGAAGGGGGGAATGGGGAGCAATCAGCCCCAGCATTTT. Encoded protein: CARKGGMGSNQPQHF.

The table lists this clonotype with many counts. The chain has TRBV2 and TRBJ1-5; TRBD1 might be the D (5 bases). V gave up 7 bases and J gave up 4 bases, with 11 bases separating them. The V gene's germline CDR1 is SNHLY and CDR2 FYNNEI. The CDR3 covers 13 residues. CDR3 DNA sequence: TGTGCCAGCAAGACAGAGAATAATCAGCCCCAGCATTTT. Translating it yields CASKTENNQPQHF.

In this sample, this clonotype turned up many times. V and J are TRBV12-3 or TRBV12-4 and TRBJ1-5; 9 nucleotides line up with TRBD1. V lost 8 bases to trimming and J lost 6 bases; unmatched junction nucleotides: 11. This CDR3 is 15 amino acids long. The CDR3 protein is CASGTGTGLGQPQHF. The CDR3 DNA reads as TGTGCCAGCGGTACCGGGACAGGGCTCGGTCAGCCCCAGCATTTT.

This clonotype was recorded many times. The rearrangement uses TRBV6-5 and TRBJ2-2; a possible D gene is TRBD2 (5 bases). V shed 7 bases and J shed 8 bases, with 11 bases lying between them. Germline V CDR1 and CDR2: MNHEY, SVGAGI. The CDR3 length is 12 residues. CDR3 in DNA: TGTGCCAGCACCCAAGGGAGTGGGGAGCTGTTTTTT. Translating it yields CASTQGSGELFF.

Concerning this clonotype itself: Its ends do not fully match the called genes, so a read error is possible. The chain combines TRBV12-3 or TRBV12-4 with TRBJ1-6; the D is unclear. This CDR3 has 12 amino acids. The CDR3 nucleotides are TGTGCCAGCAGTTTCGGCTTTTCACCCCTCAACTTT. Its translation is CASSFGFSPLNF.

This clonotype was seen at least ten times. The rearrangement joins TRBV9 to TRBJ2-3, with 7 bases matching TRBD2. From germline, CDR1 is SGDLS and CDR2 YYNGEE. The CDR3 totals 15 residues. The trim removed 0 bases at V and 3 bases at J, leaving 4 bases unmatched. The CDR3 DNA is TGTGCCAGCAGCGTAGGGCTTAGCGGGACAGATACGCAGTATTTT. This codes for CASSVGLSGTDTQYF.

A few counts support this clonotype. Lacking the conserved final phenylalanine or tryptophan, this CDR3 likely reflects a read error. This sequence joins TRBV5-1 and TRBJ2-5; 7 bases match TRBD1. Germline CDR1 SGHRS, CDR2 YFSETQ. J lost 1 base, V lost 3 bases, and 3 bases had no gene match. This CDR3 has 14 amino acids. This CDR3 is CASSYGQVQETQYI. Here the CDR3 DNA reads TGCGCCAGCAGCTACGGACAGGTCCAAGAGACCCAGTACATC.

The sample holds many counts of this clonotype. J is TRBJ1-1 and V is TRBV5-5; D unclear. The CDR3 loop spans 13 amino acids. CDR1 and CDR2 (germline): SGHKS, YYEKEE (reference sequence). V was trimmed by 0 bases and J by 5 bases, leaving 8 bases between them. The CDR3, as DNA: TGTGCCAGCAGCTTGGGGCAGGTGACTGAAGCTTTCTTT. Encoded protein: CASSLGQVTEAFF.

Note on this clonotype: Possible read error: a much larger clone is one base away. V gene TRBV2 combines with J gene TRBJ1-2; D may be TRBD1 (5 bases). CDR1 is SNHLY, CDR2 FYNNEI, per germline. The V gene lost 6 bases and the J gene lost 8 bases, with 19 bases spanning the gap. The CDR3 sequence is 14 residues long. The CDR3: CASRRGTKGRGYTF. In DNA form, the CDR3 reads TGTGCCAGCAGGAGGGGAACAAAGGGACGGGGCTACACCTTC.

This clonotype was counted many times. The rearrangement links TRBV24-1 to TRBJ2-1; D remains ambiguous. V lost 4 bases to trimming and J lost 10 bases, with 10 bases between them. This CDR3 contains 12 residues. Germline V gene lookup returns CDR1 KGHDR and CDR2 SFDVKD. In DNA, the CDR3 is TGTGCCACCAGTGACCCCGGACGCGAGCAGTTCTTC. This gives the protein CATSDPGREQFF.

This clonotype was seen ten or more times. The chain couples TRBV4-2 to TRBJ1-5; maybe TRBD1 (5 bases). In germline, CDR1 is LGHNA, CDR2 YNFKEQ. V lost 4 bases to trimming and J lost 3 bases, with 10 bases between them. This CDR3 has 14 residues. This CDR3 is CASSLRQINQPQHF. As DNA, the CDR3 is TGTGCCAGCAGCCTCCGACAGATCAATCAGCCCCAGCATTTT.

This clonotype was detected many times. The rearrangement joins TRBV20-1 to TRBJ2-1; D not resolved. Trimming took off 1 base at V and 2 bases at J, with 0 bases between the two ends. This CDR3 region has 11 residues. The V gene's germline CDR1 is DFQATT and CDR2 SNEGSKA (reference sequence). In nucleotides, the CDR3 is TGCAGTGCTAGAGCCTACAATGAGCAGTTCTTC. Amino acids: CSARAYNEQFF.

This clonotype has at least ten counts. The J gene is TRBJ1-2, the V gene TRBV27, with 7 positions matching TRBD1. J gave up 3 bases and V 4 bases, and 8 bases lay outside the gene matches. Germline V gene lookup returns CDR1 MNHEY and CDR2 SMNVEV (reference sequence). The CDR3 has 15 amino acids. The CDR3 coding sequence is TGTGCCAGCAGTTCCAACAGGGGAAGAGACTATGGCTACACCTTC. This codes for CASSSNRGRDYGYTF.

This clonotype was seen repeatedly, ten times or more. V gene TRBV7-2 combines with J gene TRBJ2-7; 10 bases agree with TRBD2. The CDR3 consists of 15 residues. Losses at the gene ends were 5 bases for V and 4 bases for J; bases not matched to a gene: 8. Per germline, CDR1 SGHTA and CDR2 FQGNSA. In DNA form, the CDR3 reads TGTGCCAGCAGCCCAGCGGGGGGGCGTTTGTACGAGCAGTACTTC. Amino acids: CASSPAGGRLYEQYF.

Many counts were recorded for this clonotype. V and J are TRBV18 and TRBJ1-5; TRBD1 might be the D (5 bases). The germline V gene has CDR1 KGHSH and CDR2 LQKENI. Trimming took off 3 bases at V and 0 bases at J, with 12 bases between the two ends. This CDR3 comprises 16 residues. The CDR3 is CASSPRTQDSNQPQHF. As DNA, the CDR3 is TGTGCCAGCTCACCCCGGACACAAGATAGCAATCAGCCCCAGCATTTT.

This clonotype has at least ten counts. The genes are TRBV3-1 and TRBJ1-2, with D possibly TRBD1 on 5 matching bases. The germline gives CDR1 LGHDT, CDR2 YNNKEL (reference sequence). Trimming removed 0 bases from V and 5 bases from J, with 16 bases in between. The CDR3 totals 16 residues. The CDR3 loop is CASSQDQRGRKYGYTF. The CDR3, as DNA: TGTGCCAGCAGCCAAGATCAACGGGGGAGAAAGTATGGCTACACCTTC.

This chain connects TRBV5-1 to TRBJ1-1, with 8 bases aligning to TRBD1. The CDR3 runs to 15 residues. The V segment lost 2 bases and the J segment 4 bases; nucleotides outside the gene matches: 7. The germline V gene encodes CDR1 SGHRS and CDR2 YFSETQ. CDR3 amino acids: CASSLTGTGATEAFF. The DNA for the CDR3 is TGCGCCAGCAGCTTAACCGGGACAGGTGCCACTGAAGCTTTCTTT.